This is a list of T cell receptor beta chains from one sample in a study of blood T cell repertoires in COVID-19. The assay was immunoSEQ multiplex PCR, and TCRdb's table has in-frame clones only and misses some. The data contain over 150,000 clones, around four fifths of them singletons. The sample consisted of peripheral blood. The origin of the receptors is a woman aged 80 or older with acute or convalescent COVID-19. The conserved cysteine and the conserved F or W are not part of the CDR3 here. Clone size, where shown, is once, few, many, or a class for clones that have expanded.

NA | TRBV7-2 | ASSKEQGNTIY
NA | TRBV2 | ASSPTSGGAAGANVLT
NA | TRBV19 | ASRPPTDLNTGELF
NA | TRBV6-4 | ASSVITSGALF
NA | TRBV7-2 | ASSLVTGNTQY
NA | TRBV7-3 | ASSRLAGVIGTGELF
NA | TRBV6-5 | ASSNGAYEQY
NA | TRBV6-6 | ASSRTSGGNEQY
NA | TRBV6-2/TRBV6-3 | ASSYPIFRDSKYGYT
NA | TRBV7-2 | ASSPNGLAASTDTQY
NA | TRBV18 | ASSPPMGLAGGETQY
NA | TRBV3-1/TRBV3-2 | ASSQGGGHKGLFGDYEQY
NA | TRBV3-1/TRBV3-2 | ASSPETAGSSYNEQF
NA | TRBV6-9 | ASSDPLGARDRVPLSSGNTIY
few | TRBV7-3 | ASSLAVVRNTEAF
NA | TRBV27 | ASSLSAVSYNEKLF
many | TRBV5-1 | ASRLALGTSGDNEQF
NA | TRBV4-2 | ASSQEGGRYETQY
NA | TRBV18 | ASSKGQAGEAF
NA | TRBV19 | ASSAIHGGYT
NA | TRBV7-2 | ASSRFVVGTGVIEQF
NA | TRBV5-1 | ASRYRERDGYT
NA | TRBV4-3 | ASSQDRAGAAYEQY
NA | TRBV18 | ASSPREQAYEQY
NA | TRBV6-5 | ASSYSTSGAYEQY
few | TRBV9 | ASSRDIAYEQY
NA | TRBV4-2 | ASSRESSYEQY
NA | TRBV6-5 | ASSRDFATNEKLF
NA | TRBV30 | AWSVGGDEYGYT
NA | TRBV18 | ASSQGQGDGNTIY
NA | TRBV2 | ASSEQGRAEGYT
NA | TRBV7-3 | ASSLVVAGNEQF
NA | TRBV27 | ASSGGQGRSASGAF
few | TRBV19 | ASSDGRALITDTQY
NA | TRBV19 | ASRRDGDQPQH
once | TRBV19 | ASWSGGQYNEQF
NA | TRBV7-6 | ASSYARDLGVANYGYT
NA | TRBV6-6 | ASGQPNLYEQY
NA | TRBV5-1 | ASSFEGATGNTIY
NA | TRBV7-2 | ASSLVGGGNYNEQF
NA | TRBV5-5 | ASSLTDGNTIY
NA | TRBV7-3 | ASSPQGASEQF
NA | TRBV5-4 | ASSFTGTTNEKLF
few | TRBV19 | GTMTSNYGYT
NA | TRBV3-1/TRBV3-2 | ASSSRGTGAHGGYT
NA | TRBV6-5 | ASTGTVSGNTIY
NA | TRBV29-1 | SVVSSGNTIY
NA | TRBV11-1 | ASSSRTESYEQY
NA | TRBV30 | AWSVSRSGNTIY